This T cell receptor beta chain was recovered during a study of vaccination effects on CD4 cells after COVID-19. As for the study in general: Post-vaccine specimens arrived a median 72 days past the second dose.

About this clone itself: Its target is unknown.

Clones were sequenced by immunoSEQ multiplex PCR, and TCRdb holds only the in-frame ones, with some missing. The table records tens of thousands of clones, around 67% of them present only once. Germline V gene sequence: CDR1 SGHRS, CDR2 YFSETQ. Trimming took off 0 bases at V and 0 bases at J, with 9 bases between the two ends. CDR3 size: 15 residues. Scientists isolated CD4+ T cells after a roughly 10-day culture period ended. The vaccine given was either BNT162b2 or mRNA-1273, in two doses. Source: CD4+ T cells from PBMCs cultured without peptide, taken after COVID-19 vaccination. The sequence derives from a human donor who received a COVID-19 vaccine. This chain connects TRBV5-1 to TRBJ1-1; D is perhaps TRBD1 (6 bases). CDR3 protein: CASSLDQGMNTEAFF. CDR3 in DNA: TGCGCCAGCAGCTTGGATCAGGGGATGAACACTGAAGCTTTCTTT.